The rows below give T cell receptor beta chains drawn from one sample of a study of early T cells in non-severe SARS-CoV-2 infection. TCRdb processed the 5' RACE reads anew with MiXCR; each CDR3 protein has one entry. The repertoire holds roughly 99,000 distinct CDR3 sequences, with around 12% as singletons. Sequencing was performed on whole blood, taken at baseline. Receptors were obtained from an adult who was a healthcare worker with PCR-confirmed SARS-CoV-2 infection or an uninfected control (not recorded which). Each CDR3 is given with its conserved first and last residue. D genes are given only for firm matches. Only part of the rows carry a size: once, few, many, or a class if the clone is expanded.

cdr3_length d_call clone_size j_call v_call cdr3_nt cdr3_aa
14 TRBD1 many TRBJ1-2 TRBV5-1 TGCGCCAGCAGCTTGGTAGGGACAGCCTATGGCTACACCTTC CASSLVGTAYGYTF
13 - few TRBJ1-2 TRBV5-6 TGTGCCAGCAGCTTGGAGGGAATCTATGGCTACACCTTC CASSLEGIYGYTF
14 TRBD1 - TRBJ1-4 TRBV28 TGTGCCAGCAGGGGGACAGGGCCTAATGAAAAACTGTTTTTT CASRGTGPNEKLFF
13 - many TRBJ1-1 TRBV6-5 TGTGCCAGCAGGAATGAGGGATACACTGAAGCTTTCTTT CASRNEGYTEAFF
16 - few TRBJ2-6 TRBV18 TGTGCCAGCTCACCAGTTCCGAAGACTGGGGCCAACGTCCTGACTTTC CASSPVPKTGANVLTF
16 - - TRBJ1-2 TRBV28 TGTGCCAGCAGCCAATTATTGACGGCTAGCAACTATGGCTACACCTTC CASSQLLTASNYGYTF
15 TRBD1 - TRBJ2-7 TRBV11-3 TGTGCCAGCAGCCTTCAGACAGGGAAAGGCTACGAGCAGTACTTC CASSLQTGKGYEQYF
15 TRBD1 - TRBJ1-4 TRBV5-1 TGCGCCAGCAGCGCTGACAGGGGGCTCGGTGAAAAACTGTTTTTT CASSADRGLGEKLFF
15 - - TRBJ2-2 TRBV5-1 TGCGCCAGCAGCTCGGACAACGCGAACACCGGGGAGCTGTTTTTT CASSSDNANTGELFF
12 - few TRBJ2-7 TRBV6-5 TGTGCCAGCAGTTACGAAGGGGGCGAGCAGTACTTC CASSYEGGEQYF
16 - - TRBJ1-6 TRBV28 TGTGCCAGCAGTTTATGGAGGAGCTCCTATAATTCACCCCTCCACTTT CASSLWRSSYNSPLHF
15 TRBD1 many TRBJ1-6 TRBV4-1 TGTGCCAGCAGCCAAGACCGGGACAGGGGCTCACCCCTCCACTTT CASSQDRDRGSPLHF
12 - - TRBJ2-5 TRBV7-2 TGTGCCAGCAGCCCAACGCAAGAGACCCAGTACTTC CASSPTQETQYF
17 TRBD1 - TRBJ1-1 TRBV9 TGTGCCAGCAGCCCAAGAGACAGGGTGACGACAACCGCTGTAGCTTTCTTT CASSPRDRVTTTAVAFF
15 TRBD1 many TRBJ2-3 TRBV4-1 TGCGCCAGCAGCCAGGGTTCCAGGGGGCTCGATACGCAGTATTTT CASSQGSRGLDTQYF
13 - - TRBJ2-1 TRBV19 TGTGCCAGTAGCCGATTAAGCTACAATGAGCAGTTCTTC CASSRLSYNEQFF
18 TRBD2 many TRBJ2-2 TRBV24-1 TGTGCCACCAGTGATACGACTAGCGGGACTACGAACACCGGGGAGCTGTTTTTT CATSDTTSGTTNTGELFF
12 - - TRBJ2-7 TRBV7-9 TGTGCCAGCAGCTTAGAACAGTACGAGCAGTACTTC CASSLEQYEQYF
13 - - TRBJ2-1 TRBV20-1 TGCAGTGCTCGACCTAGTATTGTCAATGAGCAGTTCTTC CSARPSIVNEQFF
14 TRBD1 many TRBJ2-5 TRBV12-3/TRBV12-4 TGTGCCAGCAGTAGACAGGGGTACCAAGAGACCCAGTACTTC CASSRQGYQETQYF
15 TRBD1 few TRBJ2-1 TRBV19 TGTGCCGGAACAGGGGCCTCACACCCTTACAATGAGCAGTTCTTC CAGTGASHPYNEQFF
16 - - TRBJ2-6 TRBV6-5 TGTGCCAGCAGTCGTCCGGACAACTCTGGGGCCAACGTCCTGACTTTC CASSRPDNSGANVLTF
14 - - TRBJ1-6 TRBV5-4 TGTGCCAGCAGCTTGGAAGTGAGGGATTCACCCCTCCACTTT CASSLEVRDSPLHF
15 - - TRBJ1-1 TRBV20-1 TGCAGTGCTAGAGTTCCGCGGGACGGGAACACTGAAGCTTTCTTT CSARVPRDGNTEAFF
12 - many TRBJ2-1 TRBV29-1 TGCAGCGCTTCCCTTAGCCGTAATGAGCAGTTCTTC CSASLSRNEQFF
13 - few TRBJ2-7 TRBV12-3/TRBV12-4 TGTGCCAGCAGTTGGGACACTTCCTACGAGCAGTACTTC CASSWDTSYEQYF
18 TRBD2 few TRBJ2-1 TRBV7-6 TGTGCCAGCAGCTTAATTCCGGCTAGCGGGCTCGCCGGGAATGAGCAGTTCTTC CASSLIPASGLAGNEQFF
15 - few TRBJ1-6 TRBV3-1 TGTGCCAGCAGCCAAATACCAGAGAAGAATTCACCCCTCCACTTT CASSQIPEKNSPLHF
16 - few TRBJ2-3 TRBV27 TGTGCCAGCATTACAAGGACCCCCGGTCCCTCTTATACGCAGTATTTT CASITRTPGPSYTQYF
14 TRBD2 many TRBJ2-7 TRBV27 TGTGCCAGCAGTTTCCAAGCGGGAGGGAACGAGCAGTACTTC CASSFQAGGNEQYF
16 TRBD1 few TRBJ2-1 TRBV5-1 TGCGCCAGCAGCTCGGGGACAGGACTATCCCCGAATGAGCAGTTCTTC CASSSGTGLSPNEQFF
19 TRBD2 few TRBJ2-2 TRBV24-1 TGTGCCACCAGTGATTGGTCCGGCCGTCGTGCGGGGGACGGCGGGGAGCTGTTTTTT CATSDWSGRRAGDGGELFF
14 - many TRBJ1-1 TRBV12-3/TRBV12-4 TGTGCCAGCAACACCGGGACCGGGCACACTGAAGCTTTCTTT CASNTGTGHTEAFF
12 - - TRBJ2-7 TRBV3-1 TGTGCCAGCAGCCAAGATATGCGCCAGCAGTACTTC CASSQDMRQQYF
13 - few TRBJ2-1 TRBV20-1 TGCAGTGCTACGGAGGAGGCCTACAATGAGCAGTTCTTC CSATEEAYNEQFF
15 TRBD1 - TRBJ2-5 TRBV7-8 TGTGCCAGCAGCTTAAGGGACAGGGCGAAAGGTGCCCAGTACTTC CASSLRDRAKGAQYF
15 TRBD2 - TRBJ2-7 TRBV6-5 TGTGCCAGCACCCCTCGGTTAGCGGGGGTGTACGAGCAGTACTTC CASTPRLAGVYEQYF
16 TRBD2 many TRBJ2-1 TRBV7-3 TGTGCCAGCAGCTTGAGCGGGGCGAACTCCTACAATGAGCAGTTCTTC CASSLSGANSYNEQFF
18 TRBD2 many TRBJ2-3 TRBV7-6 TGTGCCAGCAGCCACGGACCCCAACTAGCGGGAGCCGCAGATACGCAGTATTTT CASSHGPQLAGAADTQYF
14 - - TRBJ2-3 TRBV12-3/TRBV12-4 TGTGCCAGCAGCTTAAACTTAGGGGAAGATACGCAGTATTTT CASSLNLGEDTQYF